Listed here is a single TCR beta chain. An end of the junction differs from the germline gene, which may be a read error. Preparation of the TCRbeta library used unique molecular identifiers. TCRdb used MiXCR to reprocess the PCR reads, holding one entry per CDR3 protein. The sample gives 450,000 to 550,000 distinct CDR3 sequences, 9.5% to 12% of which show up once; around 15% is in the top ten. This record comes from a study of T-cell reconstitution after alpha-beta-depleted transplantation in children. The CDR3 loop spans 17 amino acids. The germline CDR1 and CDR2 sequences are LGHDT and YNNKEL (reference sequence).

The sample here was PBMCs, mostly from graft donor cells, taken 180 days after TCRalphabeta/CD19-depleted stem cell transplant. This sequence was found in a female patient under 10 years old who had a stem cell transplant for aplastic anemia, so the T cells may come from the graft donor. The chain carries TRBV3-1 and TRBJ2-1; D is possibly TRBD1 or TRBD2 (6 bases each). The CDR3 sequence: CATSKHARGTPYNEQFF. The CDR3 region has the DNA TGTGCCACCAGCAAACACGCTCGGGGGACACCATACAATGAGCAGTTCTTC.